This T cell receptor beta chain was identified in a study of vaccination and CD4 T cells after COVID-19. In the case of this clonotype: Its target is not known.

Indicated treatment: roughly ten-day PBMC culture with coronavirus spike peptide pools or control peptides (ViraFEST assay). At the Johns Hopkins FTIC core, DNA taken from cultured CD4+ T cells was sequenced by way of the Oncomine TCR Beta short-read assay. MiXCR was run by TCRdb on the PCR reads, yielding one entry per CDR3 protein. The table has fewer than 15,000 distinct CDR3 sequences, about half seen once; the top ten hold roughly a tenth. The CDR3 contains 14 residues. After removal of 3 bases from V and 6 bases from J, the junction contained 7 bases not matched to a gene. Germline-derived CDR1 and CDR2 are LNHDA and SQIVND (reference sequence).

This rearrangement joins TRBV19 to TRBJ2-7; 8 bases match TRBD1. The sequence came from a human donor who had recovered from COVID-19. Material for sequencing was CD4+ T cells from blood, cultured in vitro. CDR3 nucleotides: TGTGCCAGTAGTATCCTGGACAGGGACGGCGAGCAGTACTTC. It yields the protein CASSILDRDGEQYF.